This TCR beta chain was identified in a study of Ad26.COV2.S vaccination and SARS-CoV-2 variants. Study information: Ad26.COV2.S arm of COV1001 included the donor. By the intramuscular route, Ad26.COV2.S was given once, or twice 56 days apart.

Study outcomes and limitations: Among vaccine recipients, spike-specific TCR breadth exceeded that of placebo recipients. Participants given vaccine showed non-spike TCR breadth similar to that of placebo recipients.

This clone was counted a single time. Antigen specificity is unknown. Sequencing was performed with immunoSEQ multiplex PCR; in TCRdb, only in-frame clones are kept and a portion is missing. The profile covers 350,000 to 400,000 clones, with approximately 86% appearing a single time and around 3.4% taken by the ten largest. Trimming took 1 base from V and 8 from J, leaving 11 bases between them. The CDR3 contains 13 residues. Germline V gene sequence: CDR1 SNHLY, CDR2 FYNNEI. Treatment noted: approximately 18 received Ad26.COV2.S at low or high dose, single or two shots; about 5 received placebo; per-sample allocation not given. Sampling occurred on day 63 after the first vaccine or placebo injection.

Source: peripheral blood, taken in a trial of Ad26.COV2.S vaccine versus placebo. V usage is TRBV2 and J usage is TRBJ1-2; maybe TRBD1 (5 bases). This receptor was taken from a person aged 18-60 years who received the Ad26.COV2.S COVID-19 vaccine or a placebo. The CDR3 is CASSEGGGEGYTF. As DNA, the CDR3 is TGTGCCAGCAGTGAAGGGGGCGGGGAAGGCTACACCTTC.